This T cell receptor beta chain was recorded in a study of technical replicates of blood from several donors. Clones were sequenced by immunoSEQ multiplex PCR, and TCRdb holds only the in-frame ones, with some missing. The sample lists tens of thousands of clones, roughly 96% occurring once. This CDR3 has 14 amino acids. Trimming left V 3 bases short and J 5 bases short, with 14 bases between. CDR1 LNHDA and CDR2 SQIVND come from the germline V gene (reference sequence). The source is a human donor in good health. The chain has TRBV19 and TRBJ2-7; possible D gene TRBD1, 6 bases. Sequenced input: T cells isolated from PBMCs. The CDR3 is CASSIGTGSDEQYF. The CDR3 DNA reads TGTGCCAGTAGTATTGGTACAGGGTCAGACGAGCAGTACTTC.